This T cell receptor (beta chain) came from a study of cytomegalovirus exposure and HLA in healthy donors. Looking at the study overall: In an earlier analysis, 90 million to 130 million unique TCR beta sequences were found from 200 million or so T cells. The study placed around 85% of its roughly 410 genotyped donors in the Caucasian-associated ancestry cluster. General observations from the study: Whilst most TCR sequences proved rare, a subset of public TCRs occurred across many donors.

With respect to this clone: Its antigen is unidentified.

Amplification used 60 Vbeta primers and 13 Jbeta primers. Generated by immunoSEQ multiplex PCR, the TCRdb table keeps only in-frame clones and is missing some. Of 120,000 or so clones listed, 60% to 85% were seen once; the top ten hold roughly 3%. This CDR3 region has 14 residues. V lost 0 bases, J lost 2 bases, and 7 bases lay in between. In germline, CDR1 is KGHSH, CDR2 LQKENI. V usage is TRBV18 and J usage is TRBJ2-5, with D hard to call. The receptor was isolated from a woman aged 40 to 50 in good health and CMV-seropositive. What was sequenced was PBMCs. CDR3 bases: TGTGCCAGCTCACCACCGCACGGGCAAGAGACCCAGTACTTC. This translates into CASSPPHGQETQYF.